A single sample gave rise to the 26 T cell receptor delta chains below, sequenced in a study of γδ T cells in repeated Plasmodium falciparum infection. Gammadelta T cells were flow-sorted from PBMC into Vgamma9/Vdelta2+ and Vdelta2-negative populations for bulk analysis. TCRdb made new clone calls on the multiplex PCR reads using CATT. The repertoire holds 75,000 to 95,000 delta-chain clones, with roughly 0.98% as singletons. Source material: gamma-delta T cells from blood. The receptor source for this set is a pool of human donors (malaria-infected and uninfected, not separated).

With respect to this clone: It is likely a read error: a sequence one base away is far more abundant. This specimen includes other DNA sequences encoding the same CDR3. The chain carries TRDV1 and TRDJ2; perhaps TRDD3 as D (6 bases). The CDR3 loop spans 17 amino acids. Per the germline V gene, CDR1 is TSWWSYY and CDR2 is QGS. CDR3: CALGPGLGPSREAQLFF. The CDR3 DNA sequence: TGTGCCCTTGGGCCTGGGCTGGGGCCCAGTAGGGAGGCCCAACTCTTCTTT.

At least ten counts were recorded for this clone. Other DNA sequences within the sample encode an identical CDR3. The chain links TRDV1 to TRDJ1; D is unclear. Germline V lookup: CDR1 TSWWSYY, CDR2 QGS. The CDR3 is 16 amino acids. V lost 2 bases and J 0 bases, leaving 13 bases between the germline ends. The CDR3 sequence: CALGEGALGYTDKLIF. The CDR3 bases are TGTGCTCTTGGGGAAGGCGCCCTCGGGTACACCGATAAACTCATCTTT.

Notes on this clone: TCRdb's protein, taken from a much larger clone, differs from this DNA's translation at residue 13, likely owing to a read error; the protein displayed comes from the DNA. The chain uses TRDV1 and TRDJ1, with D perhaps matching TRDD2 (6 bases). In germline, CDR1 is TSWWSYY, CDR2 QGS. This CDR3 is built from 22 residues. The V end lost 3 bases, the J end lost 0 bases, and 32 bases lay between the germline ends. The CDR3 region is CALGDALPAKNRHPQYTDKLIF. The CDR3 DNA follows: TGTGCTCTTGGGGATGCTCTTCCTGCGAAAAATCGGCACCCCCAGTACACCGATAAACTCATCTTT.

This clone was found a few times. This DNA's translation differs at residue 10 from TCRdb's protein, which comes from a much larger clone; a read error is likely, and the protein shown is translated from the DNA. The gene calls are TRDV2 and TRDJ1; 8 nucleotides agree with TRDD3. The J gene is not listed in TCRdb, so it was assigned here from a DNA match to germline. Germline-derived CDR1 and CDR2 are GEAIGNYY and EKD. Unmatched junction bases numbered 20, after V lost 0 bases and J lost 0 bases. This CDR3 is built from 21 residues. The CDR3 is CACDTSDWGVRRGGYTDKLIF. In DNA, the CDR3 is TGTGCCTGTGACACCTCCGACTGGGGGGTACGGCGTGGGGGGTACACCGATAAACTCATCTTT.

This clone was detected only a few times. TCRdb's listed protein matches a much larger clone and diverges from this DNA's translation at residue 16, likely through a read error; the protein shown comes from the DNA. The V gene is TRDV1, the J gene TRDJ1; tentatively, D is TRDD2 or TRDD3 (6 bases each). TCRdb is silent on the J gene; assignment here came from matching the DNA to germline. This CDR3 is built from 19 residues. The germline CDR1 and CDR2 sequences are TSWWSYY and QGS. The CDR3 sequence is CALGVSCGDPTCGTDRLIF. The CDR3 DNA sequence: TGTGCTCTTGGGGTTTCCTGTGGGGATCCTACCTGTGGGACCGATAGACTCATCTTT.

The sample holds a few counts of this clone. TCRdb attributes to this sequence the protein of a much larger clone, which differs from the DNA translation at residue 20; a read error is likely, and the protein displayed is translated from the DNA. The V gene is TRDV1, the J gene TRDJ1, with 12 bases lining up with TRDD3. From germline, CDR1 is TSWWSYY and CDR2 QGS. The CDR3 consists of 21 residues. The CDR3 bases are TGTGCTCTTGGGGAAAGACGACTACAGTACTGGGGGATACCCTACACCGATAAACTCACCTTT. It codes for CALGERRLQYWGIPYTDKLTF.

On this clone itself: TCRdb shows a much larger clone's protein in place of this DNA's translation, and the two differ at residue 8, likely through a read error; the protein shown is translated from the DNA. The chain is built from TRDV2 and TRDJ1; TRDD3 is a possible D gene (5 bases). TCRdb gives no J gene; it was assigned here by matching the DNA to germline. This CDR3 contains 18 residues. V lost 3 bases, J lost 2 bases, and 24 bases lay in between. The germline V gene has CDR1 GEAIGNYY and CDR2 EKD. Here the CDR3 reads CACDPVLEDPGRTDKLIF. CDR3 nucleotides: TGTGCCTGTGACCCCGTACTGGAGGATCCGGGGAGAACCGATAAACTCATCTTT.

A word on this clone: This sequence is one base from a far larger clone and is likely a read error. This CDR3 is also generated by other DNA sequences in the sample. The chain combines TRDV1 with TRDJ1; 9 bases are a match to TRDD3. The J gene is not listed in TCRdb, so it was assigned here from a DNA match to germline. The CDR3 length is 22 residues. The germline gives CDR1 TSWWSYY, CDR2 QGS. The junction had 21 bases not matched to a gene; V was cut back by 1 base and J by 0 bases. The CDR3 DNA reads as TGTGCTCTTGGGGAACAGGGATTAAAGCGAGGGAGGGGGATACCATACACCGATAAACTCATCTTT. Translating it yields CALGEQGLKRGRGIPYTDKLIF.

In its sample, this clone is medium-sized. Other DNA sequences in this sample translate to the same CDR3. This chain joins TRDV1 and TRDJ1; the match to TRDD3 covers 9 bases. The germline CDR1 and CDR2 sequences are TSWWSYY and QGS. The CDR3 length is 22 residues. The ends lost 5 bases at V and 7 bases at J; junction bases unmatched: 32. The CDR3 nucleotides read TGTGCTCTTGGGATTCGCAACGTCCGTCCTACCTTACTGGGGGACCTAAGAGGTAAACTCATCTTT. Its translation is CALGIRNVRPTLLGDLRGKLIF.

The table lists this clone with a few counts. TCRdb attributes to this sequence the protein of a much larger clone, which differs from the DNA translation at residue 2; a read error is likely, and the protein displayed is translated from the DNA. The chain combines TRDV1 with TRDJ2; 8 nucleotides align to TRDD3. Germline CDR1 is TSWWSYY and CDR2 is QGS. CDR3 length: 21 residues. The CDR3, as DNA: TGTTCTCTTGTAAGCTCCCTCCGAGTTACTGGGGGGTTAGCTTTGACAGCACAACTCTTCTTT. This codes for CSLVSSLRVTGGLALTAQLFF.

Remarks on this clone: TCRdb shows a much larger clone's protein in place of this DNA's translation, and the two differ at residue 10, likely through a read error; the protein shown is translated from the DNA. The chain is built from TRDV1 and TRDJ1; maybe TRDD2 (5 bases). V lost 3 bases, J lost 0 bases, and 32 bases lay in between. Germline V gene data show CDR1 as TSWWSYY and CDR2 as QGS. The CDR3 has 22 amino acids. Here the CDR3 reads CALGDLPRRVRTSLTYTDKLIF. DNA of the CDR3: TGTGCTCTTGGGGATCTTCCCAGAAGGGTCCGTACATCGTTAACTTACACCGATAAACTCATCTTT.

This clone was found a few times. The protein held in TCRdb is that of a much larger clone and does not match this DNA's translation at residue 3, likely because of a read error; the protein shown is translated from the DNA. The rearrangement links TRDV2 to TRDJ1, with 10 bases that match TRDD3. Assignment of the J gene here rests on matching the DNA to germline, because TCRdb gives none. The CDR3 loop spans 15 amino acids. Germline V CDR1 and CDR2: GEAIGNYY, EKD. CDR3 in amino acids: CARDLLGDNADKLIF. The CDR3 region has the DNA TGTGCCCGTGACCTGCTGGGGGATAATGCCGATAAACTCATCTTT.

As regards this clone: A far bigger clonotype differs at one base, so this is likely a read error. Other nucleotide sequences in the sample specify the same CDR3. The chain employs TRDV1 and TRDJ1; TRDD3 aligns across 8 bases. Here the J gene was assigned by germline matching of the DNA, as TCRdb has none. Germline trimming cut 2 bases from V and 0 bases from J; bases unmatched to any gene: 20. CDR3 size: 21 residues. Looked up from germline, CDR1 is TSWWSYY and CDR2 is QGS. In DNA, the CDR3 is TGTGCTCTTGGGGAAAGGATCCGACCTGGGGGACTCTCGCAGTACACCGATAAACTCATCTTT. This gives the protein CALGERIRPGGLSQYTDKLIF.

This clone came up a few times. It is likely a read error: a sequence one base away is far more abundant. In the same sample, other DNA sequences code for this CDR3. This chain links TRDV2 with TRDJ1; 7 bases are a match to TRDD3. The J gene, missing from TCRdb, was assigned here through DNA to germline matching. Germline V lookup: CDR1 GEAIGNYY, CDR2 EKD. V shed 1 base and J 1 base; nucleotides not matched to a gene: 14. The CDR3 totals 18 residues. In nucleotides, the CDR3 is TGTGCCTGTGACACGGTCCCGCAGGTTGGGGGAGGCACCGATAAACTCATCTTT. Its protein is CACDTVPQVGGGTDKLIF.

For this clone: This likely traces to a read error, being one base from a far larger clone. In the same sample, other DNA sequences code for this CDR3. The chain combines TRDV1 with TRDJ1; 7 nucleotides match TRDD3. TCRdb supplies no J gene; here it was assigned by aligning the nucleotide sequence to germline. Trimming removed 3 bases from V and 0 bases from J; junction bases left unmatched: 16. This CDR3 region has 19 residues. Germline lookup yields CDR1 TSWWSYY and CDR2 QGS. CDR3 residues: CALGDGVLWLGAHTDKLIF. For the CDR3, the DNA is TGTGCTCTTGGGGATGGAGTCCTATGGCTGGGGGCACACACCGATAAACTCATCTTT.

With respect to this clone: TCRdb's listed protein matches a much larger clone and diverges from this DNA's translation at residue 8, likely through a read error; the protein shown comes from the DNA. In nucleotides, the CDR3 is TGTGCCTGTGACACCGTAACGAGGAACGATAAACTCATCTTT. This translates into CACDTVTRNDKLIF. This rearrangement joins TRDV2 to TRDJ1, with D uncertain. Since TCRdb gives no J gene, matching the DNA to germline was used here to assign it. CDR1 and CDR2 from the germline V gene are GEAIGNYY and EKD. V was cut by 0 bases and J by 4 bases, with 11 bases left in between. The length of the CDR3 is 14 residues.

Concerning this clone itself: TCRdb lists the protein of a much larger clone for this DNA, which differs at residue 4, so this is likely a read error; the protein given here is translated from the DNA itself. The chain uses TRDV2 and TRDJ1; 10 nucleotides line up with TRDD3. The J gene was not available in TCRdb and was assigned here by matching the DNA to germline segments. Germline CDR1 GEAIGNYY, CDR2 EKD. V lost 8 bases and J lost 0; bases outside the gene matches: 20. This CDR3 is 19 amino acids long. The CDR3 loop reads CAYGTVGQATGGYTDKLIF. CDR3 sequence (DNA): TGTGCCTATGGCACCGTGGGGCAAGCTACTGGGGGATACACCGATAAACTCATCTTT.

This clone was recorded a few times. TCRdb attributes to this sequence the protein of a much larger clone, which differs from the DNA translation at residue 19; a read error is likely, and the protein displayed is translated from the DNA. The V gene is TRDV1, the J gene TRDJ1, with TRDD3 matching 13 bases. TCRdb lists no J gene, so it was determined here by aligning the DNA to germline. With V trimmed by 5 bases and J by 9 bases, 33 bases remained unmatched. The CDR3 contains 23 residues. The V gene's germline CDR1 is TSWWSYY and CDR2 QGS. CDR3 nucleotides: TGTGCTCTTGGGCATAATCAGATCGTGGGCCCTAGTAGTACAAACTGGGGGATACGGGAACTCATCTTT. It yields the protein CALGHNQIVGPSSTNWGIRELIF.

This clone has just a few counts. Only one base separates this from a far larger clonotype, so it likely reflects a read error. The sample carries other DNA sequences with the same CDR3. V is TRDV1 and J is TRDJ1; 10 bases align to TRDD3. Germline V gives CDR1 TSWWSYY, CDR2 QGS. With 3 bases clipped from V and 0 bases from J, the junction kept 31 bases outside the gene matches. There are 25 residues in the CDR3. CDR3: CALGEQARLRDWGIQRRGYTDKLIF. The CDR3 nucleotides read TGTGCTCTTGGGGAGCAGGCGCGCCTTCGGGACTGGGGGATCCAAAGGAGGGGGTACACCGATAAACTCATCTTT.

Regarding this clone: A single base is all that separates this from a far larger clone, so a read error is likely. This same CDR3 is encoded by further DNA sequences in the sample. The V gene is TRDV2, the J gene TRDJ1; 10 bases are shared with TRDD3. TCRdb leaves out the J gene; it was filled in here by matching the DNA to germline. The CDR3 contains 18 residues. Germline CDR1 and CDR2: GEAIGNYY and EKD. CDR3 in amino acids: CACDTVGGGYPNTDKLIF. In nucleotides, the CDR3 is TGTGCCTGCGACACAGTGGGTGGGGGATACCCGAACACCGATAAACTCATCTTT.

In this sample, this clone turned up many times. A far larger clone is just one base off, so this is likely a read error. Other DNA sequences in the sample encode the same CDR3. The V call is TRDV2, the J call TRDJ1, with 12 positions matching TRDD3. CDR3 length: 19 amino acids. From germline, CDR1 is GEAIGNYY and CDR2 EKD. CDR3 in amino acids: CACDTGPGGYEGYTDKLIF. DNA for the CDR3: TGTGCCTGTGACACGGGGCCTGGGGGATACGAGGGGTACACCGATAAGCTCATCTTT.

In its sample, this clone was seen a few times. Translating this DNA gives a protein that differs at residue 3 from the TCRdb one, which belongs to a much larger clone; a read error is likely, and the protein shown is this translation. CDR3 coding DNA: TGTGCCTATGACACCGTAGGGGGATACGCGGATCCCGATAAACTCATCTTT. Translation gives CAYDTVGGYADPDKLIF. This rearrangement joins TRDV2 to TRDJ1; 10 nucleotides agree with TRDD3. Here the J gene came from matching the DNA to germline, since TCRdb omits it. CDR1 GEAIGNYY and CDR2 EKD come from the germline V gene. The CDR3 is made up of 17 amino acids.

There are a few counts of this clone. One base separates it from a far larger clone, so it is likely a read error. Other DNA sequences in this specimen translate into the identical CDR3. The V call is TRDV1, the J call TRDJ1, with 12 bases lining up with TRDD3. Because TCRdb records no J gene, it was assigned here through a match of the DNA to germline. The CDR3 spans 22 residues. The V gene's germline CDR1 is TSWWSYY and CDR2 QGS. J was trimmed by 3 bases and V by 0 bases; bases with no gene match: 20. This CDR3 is CALGELRFFLPYWGIHSDKLIF. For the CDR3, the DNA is TGTGCTCTTGGGGAACTAAGGTTTTTCCTACCGTACTGGGGGATACACTCCGATAAACTCATCTTT.

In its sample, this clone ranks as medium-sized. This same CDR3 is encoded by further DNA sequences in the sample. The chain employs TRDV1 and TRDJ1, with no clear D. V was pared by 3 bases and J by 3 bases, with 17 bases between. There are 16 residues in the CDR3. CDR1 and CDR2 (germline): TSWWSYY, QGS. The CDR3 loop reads CALGDKVLIPSDKLIF. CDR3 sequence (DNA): TGTGCTCTTGGGGACAAGGTACTGATCCCGTCCGATAAACTCATCTTT.

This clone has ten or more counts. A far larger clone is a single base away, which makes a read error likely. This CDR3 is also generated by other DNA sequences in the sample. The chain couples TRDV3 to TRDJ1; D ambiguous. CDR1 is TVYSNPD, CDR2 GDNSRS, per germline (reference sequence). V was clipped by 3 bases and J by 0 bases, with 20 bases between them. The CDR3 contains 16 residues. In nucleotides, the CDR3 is TGTGCCTTCATCCGACCCTGCCGGGGTTACACCGATAAACTCATCTTT. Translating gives CAFIRPCRGYTDKLIF.

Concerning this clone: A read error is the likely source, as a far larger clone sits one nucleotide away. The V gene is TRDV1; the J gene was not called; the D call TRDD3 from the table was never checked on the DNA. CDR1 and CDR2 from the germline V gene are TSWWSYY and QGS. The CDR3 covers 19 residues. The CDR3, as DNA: TGTGCTCTTGGGGAAAATGTCGAGGACAACTGGGATAAGGCCGATAAACTCATCTTC. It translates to CALGENVEDNWDKADKLIF.